This TCR beta chain is drawn from a study of blood T cell repertoires in COVID-19. Study as a whole: The samples span acute and convalescent COVID-19 from the United States, Italy and Spain. Sample material is recorded as cDNA or gDNA derived from T cells, B-cell-depleted T cells, or PBMCs.

In Seattle, patients joined the study during active infection and were tracked longitudinally. The length of the CDR3 is 16 residues. The V gene's germline CDR1 is SGHVS and CDR2 FQNEAQ. V was pared by 5 bases and J by 8 bases, with 7 bases of the junction left unmatched. In the original workflow: Reference gene primer amplification yielded estimated nucleated cell counts. TCRdb keeps only in-frame clones here, not all; method: immunoSEQ multiplex PCR. D and trimming come from the DNA, and the V and J calls and clone size come from that table. The sample yields 400,000 to 450,000 clones, about nine tenths seen once.

Sequenced material: peripheral blood. This TCR derives from a woman aged 50 to 60 with COVID-19, enrolled during active disease. This rearrangement joins TRBV7-8 to TRBJ2-1; 15 bases are shared with TRBD2. CDR3 in DNA: TGTGCCAGCAGCCCCCGGACTAGCGGGGGGGCACATGAGCAGTTCTTC. It codes for CASSPRTSGGAHEQFF.